This TCR beta chain was recorded in a study of T cells in Graves' hyperthyroidism and ophthalmopathy. On the study more broadly: Before treatment of any kind, peripheral blood was taken at initial diagnosis.

This clonotype was detected a few times. Amplified TCR beta CDR3 regions came from RNA transcripts. First-round RT-PCR of the TCR CDR3 relied on the HTBI primer set. TCRdb itself ran the multiplex PCR reads through MiXCR, one entry per CDR3 protein. The sample contains over 150,000 distinct CDR3 sequences, 17% of which appear only once. CDR1 and CDR2 (germline): MNHNS, SASEGT. Trimming cost V 3 bases and J 2 bases, with 7 bases left between them. The CDR3 spans 13 residues. On the basis of clinical symptoms, serum thyroxine and TRAb, thyroid ultrasound and orbital computed tomography, diagnoses were made.

This chain connects TRBV6-1 to TRBJ2-5, with a possible D match to TRBD2 (5 bases). This receptor was taken from a woman aged 45-59 years with Graves' hyperthyroidism. The specimen sequenced was blood. CDR3 amino acids: CASSERGQETQYF. For the CDR3, the DNA is TGTGCCAGCAGTGAGAGAGGGCAAGAGACCCAGTACTTC.